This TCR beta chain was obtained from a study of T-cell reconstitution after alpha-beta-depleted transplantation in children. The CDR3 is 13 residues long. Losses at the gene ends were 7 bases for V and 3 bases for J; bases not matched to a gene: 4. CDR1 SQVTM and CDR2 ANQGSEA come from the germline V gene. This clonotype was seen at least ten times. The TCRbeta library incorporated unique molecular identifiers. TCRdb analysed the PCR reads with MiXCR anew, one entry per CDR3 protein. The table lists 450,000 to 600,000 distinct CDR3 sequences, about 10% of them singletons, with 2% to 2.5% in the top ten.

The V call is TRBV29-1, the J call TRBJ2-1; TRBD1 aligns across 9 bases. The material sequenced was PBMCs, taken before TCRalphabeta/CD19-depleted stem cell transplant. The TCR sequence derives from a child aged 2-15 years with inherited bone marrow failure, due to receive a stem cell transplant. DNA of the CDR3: TGCAGCGACCGACAGGGGGACTACAATGAGCAGTTCTTC. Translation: CSDRQGDYNEQFF.